A selection of T cell receptor beta chains follows, all from one sample in a study of cytomegalovirus exposure and HLA in healthy donors. Method: immunoSEQ multiplex PCR; TCRdb's copy keeps in-frame clones and lacks some. The sample lists fewer than 200,000 clones, 9.5% to 15% occurring once. Sequencing input: PBMCs. Every receptor here comes from a man between 50 and 59 years old in good health and CMV-seropositive. Both conserved end residues are part of each CDR3. The D gene is left open where the match is weak. Clone size appears in some rows only: once, few, many, or a class for an expanded clone.

TRBV6-1	NA	TRBJ2-7	NA	TGTGCCAGCAGACGGGGGAAGGACTCCTACGAGCAGTACTTC	CASRRGKDSYEQYF
TRBV19	few	TRBJ1-1	TRBD1	TGTGCCAGTAGTATAACAGGGGTAAAAACTGAAGCTTTCTTT	CASSITGVKTEAFF
TRBV7-2	NA	TRBJ2-1	NA	TGTGCCAGCAGCTTAGCTAGCGGAAACTACAATGAGCAGTTCTTC	CASSLASGNYNEQFF
TRBV18	NA	TRBJ1-1	NA	TGTGCCAGCTCACTCCGAGACAGTCAAGCTTTCTTT	CASSLRDSQAFF
TRBV5-1	NA	TRBJ2-3	TRBD2	TGCGCCAGCAGCTTTGAGGGACTAGCGGGGTTCTCTATCGCAGATACGCAGTATTTT	CASSFEGLAGFSIADTQYF
TRBV7-7	few	TRBJ1-6	NA	TGTGCCAGCAGCCCGGACAGCTCCTATAATTCACCCCTCCACTTT	CASSPDSSYNSPLHF
TRBV5-8	few	TRBJ1-6	TRBD1	TGTGCCAGCAGTTCCGACAGGGGATCACCCCTCCACTTT	CASSSDRGSPLHF
TRBV5-6	NA	TRBJ2-5	NA	TGTGCCAGCAGCTCGGAGGTCGCCTCCGCCAGTGAGACCCAGTACTTC	CASSSEVASASETQYF
TRBV4-1	few	TRBJ1-4	NA	TGCGCCAGCAGCTTCCCGACAGTCTCAGCGGAAAAACTGTTTTTT	CASSFPTVSAEKLFF
TRBV11-3	NA	TRBJ2-5	TRBD1	TGTGCCAGCAGCTTGGCGGGACAGGGGGCCGTGGAGACCCAGTACTTC	CASSLAGQGAVETQYF
TRBV5-1	few	TRBJ2-7	TRBD2	TGCGCCAGCAGCCCCAGGACTAGCGGGGGCTACGAGCAGTACTTC	CASSPRTSGGYEQYF
TRBV18	few	TRBJ2-5	TRBD2	TGTGCCAGCTCACCGCTAGCGGGGGACCAAGAGACCCAGTACTTC	CASSPLAGDQETQYF
TRBV5-1	few	TRBJ2-1	TRBD2	TGCGCCAGCAGCTCCGCGGGGGCCTACAATGAGCAGTTCTTC	CASSSAGAYNEQFF
TRBV18	NA	TRBJ2-7	NA	TGTGCCAGCTCACCAATTAGAGAAGCCTACGAGCAGTACTTC	CASSPIREAYEQYF
TRBV19	NA	TRBJ1-5	TRBD1	TGTGCCAGTCGTGCAGGGGGCAACAATCAGCCCCAGCATTTT	CASRAGGNNQPQHF
TRBV7-2	NA	TRBJ2-7	NA	TGTGCCAGTCGGGTGGGTCCCTACGAGCAGTACTTC	CASRVGPYEQYF
TRBV12-5	few	TRBJ1-2	TRBD1	TGTGCTAGTGGTTTTCAGGACAGGTCACCCGTATTC	CASGFQDRSPVF
TRBV5-5	few	TRBJ2-3	NA	TGTGCCAGCAGCTTGGTGTGGGGCTCAGATACGCAGTATTTT	CASSLVWGSDTQYF
TRBV5-4	few	TRBJ2-1	TRBD1	TGTGCCAGCAGCCCAGGGACAGGGCGGGGCAATGAGCAGTTCTTC	CASSPGTGRGNEQFF
TRBV29-1	few	TRBJ2-3	TRBD2	TGCAGCGTGGGAGGGGTAGCGGGGGGCTCCACAGATACGCAGTATTTT	CSVGGVAGGSTDTQYF